This T cell receptor (beta chain) was obtained from a study of blood T cell repertoires in COVID-19. For the study at large: The origin of the acute and convalescent COVID-19 samples was the United States, Italy and Spain. Nucleic acid was either cDNA or gDNA, and it came from T cells, B-cell-depleted T cells, or PBMCs.

Method: immunoSEQ multiplex PCR; TCRdb's copy keeps in-frame clones and lacks some. The sample includes around 140,000 clones, about 89% of them seen just once. This clone was counted between two and nine times. In the same sample, other DNA sequences code for this CDR3. Germline V CDR1 and CDR2: MNHEY, SVGAGI. The CDR3 has 14 residues. V shed 4 bases and J 2 bases; nucleotides not matched to a gene: 2. This TCR derives from a man of 80 years or more with acute or convalescent COVID-19. The specimen sequenced was peripheral blood. This chain joins TRBV6-5 and TRBJ1-3; TRBD1 aligns across 7 bases. CDR3 protein: CASSLGTAGNTIYF. The CDR3 nucleotides read TGTGCCAGCAGTTTAGGGACAGCTGGAAACACCATATATTTT.